This T cell receptor (beta chain) was captured by sequencing in a study of T-cell memory formation after mild COVID-19 (dated by TCRdb to the early 2020s). Turning to the overall study: Most TCR sequence clusters were specific to one of the two donors. In a couple of donors, T-cell clones that expanded and contracted after mild COVID-19 were tracked by sequencing TCRalpha and TCRbeta repertoires over time. Two young, previously healthy adult volunteers, one female and one male, were included in the cohort. The paper's findings and limits, for the study overall: Balanced CD4/CD8 phenotypes were observed for clones contracting from day 15 to 85, whereas a bias towards CD4+ was observed for a second wave of clones expanding from day 15 to 37. SARS-CoV-2 specificity was not confirmed for the second-wave clones peaking on day 37. Some responding clones were detected in pre-infection memory, suggesting pre-existing cross-reactive memory T cells joined the SARS-CoV-2 response. Contracting CD4+ clones turned up mainly in the CM and EM memory subsets, whereas EMRA was where CD8+ clones were enriched. Only a couple of mild cases were covered by the study, and larger cohorts that include severe cases with pre-infection samples were considered necessary.

This sample was sequenced with an Illumina NovaSeq 6000. TCRalpha and TCRbeta cDNA libraries were built by 5'RACE with constant-segment primers, adding sample barcodes and unique molecular identifiers. RNA was extracted from every sample with Trizol reagent. Library amplification was performed in two PCR steps, and a second sample barcode and Illumina TruSeq adapters were introduced in the second step. Sequencing of libraries was performed on an Illumina NovaSeq with 2 x 150 bp paired-end reads. Concerning the study's data processing: With migec v1.2.7, reads were demultiplexed and then collapsed into UMI-guided consensus sequences. Using mixcr v2.1.11, UMI consensuses were aligned to TRA and TRB V and J templates and then assembled into clonotypes. Expanded or contracted clonotypes were those called significant by both edgeR and NoisET, with noise models trained on biological replicates. For edgeR calls, the cutoffs were a false discovery rate-adjusted p below 0.01 and a log2 fold-change threshold of 1. As an exploratory analysis of dynamics, PCA with hierarchical clustering was applied to max-normalized trajectories of the 1000 most abundant clonotypes. The CD4 or CD8 phenotype of responding clones was assigned using the separately sequenced CD4+ and CD8+ repertoires. TCRdb applied fastp at Q25 and MiXCR to the public reads, then kept only in-frame beta chains. Entries are consolidated by CDR3 protein sequence, retaining the most common genes and DNA. TCRdb, not the original authors, processed these V and J calls. This sample holds over 300,000 distinct CDR3 sequences; under 25% were observed only once. Roughly 21% of the sample goes to the ten largest clones.

A word on this clonotype: There is no known antigen for this receptor. No base quality information exists; no much larger clone differs at one position.

Trimming at the junction amounts to 6 bases on V and 6 bases on J, and the germline ends lie 12 bases apart. The germline V gene sets CDR1 to MNHEY and CDR2 to SVGEGT. Reading from cysteine to valine, the CDR3 counts 12 amino acids. Just the 36-base CDR3 DNA is kept, in frame starting at base 1. Ficoll-Paque density gradient centrifugation was the method used to isolate PBMCs. Sequencing input: PBMCs or a T cell subset sorted from them (not recorded which). The TCR sequence derives from a man between 18 and 29 years old who had mild COVID-19 (a few samples of this study predate the infection). The sample titles of this study are shuffled in the database, so cell type and time point are left out; the donor was told from shared clones. The chain is assembled from TRBV6-2 or TRBV6-3 and TRBJ2-7; the D segment cannot be called with confidence. CDR3 protein: CASSPPGLEQYV. The DNA is as follows: TGTGCCAGCAGCCCGCCGGGTCTCGAGCAGTACGTC.